Following are 16 T cell receptor beta chains from one sample sequenced in a study of cytomegalovirus exposure and HLA in healthy donors. Researchers ran the PCR with 60 Vbeta and 13 Jbeta primers. Sequenced by immunoSEQ multiplex PCR; TCRdb stores in-frame clones only, minus some. The sample lists under 130,000 clones; 80% were seen once. Sequenced material: PBMCs. The receptors were gathered from a man aged 25 to 40 in good health and CMV-seropositive.

This chain uses TRBV5-6 with TRBJ1-1, with 7 bases matching TRBD1. The J segment lost 4 bases and the V segment lost 6 bases, leaving 12 bases of the junction unmatched. Germline CDR1 and CDR2: SGHDT and YYEEEE. The CDR3 spans 15 residues. The CDR3 loop is CASIEGALPATEAFF. DNA for the CDR3: TGTGCCAGCATCGAGGGGGCGTTGCCCGCCACTGAAGCTTTCTTT.

This chain joins TRBV7-6 and TRBJ1-3; no firm D call. Trimming took 4 bases from V and 0 from J, leaving 7 bases between them. Germline CDR1 is SGHVS and CDR2 is FNYEAQ. The CDR3 length is 14 residues. CDR3 residues: CASSSRSSGNTIYF. CDR3 nucleotides: TGTGCCAGCAGCTCAAGGAGCTCTGGAAACACCATATATTTT.

The sample holds one count of this clone. V gene TRBV9 combines with J gene TRBJ1-5; TRBD1 matches 7 bases. Looked up from germline, CDR1 is SGDLS and CDR2 is YYNGEE. This CDR3 is 15 amino acids long. V shed 5 bases, J shed 0 bases, and the junction held 5 bases outside the gene matches. The CDR3 DNA reads as TGTGCCAGCAGTCGGGACAGTGCTAGCAATCAGCCCCAGCATTTT. Translating it yields CASSRDSASNQPQHF.

The chain has TRBV7-9 and TRBJ1-2; D not certain. This CDR3 comprises 14 residues. The V gene lost 3 bases and the J gene lost 8 bases, with 16 bases spanning the gap. The germline gives CDR1 SEHNR, CDR2 FQNEAQ (reference sequence). In DNA form, the CDR3 reads TGTGCCAGCAGCTTCGGAGTACGCTACTCGGGCTACACCTTC. Its translation is CASSFGVRYSGYTF. Together with reference TRBV7-9 and TRBJ1-2, the CDR3 gives the full variable domain: DTGVSQNPRHKITKRGQNVTFRCDPISEHNRLYWYRQTLGQGPEFLTYFQNEAQLEKSRLLSDRFSAERPKGSFSTLEIQRTEQGDSAMYLCASSFGVRYSGYTFGSGTRLTVV.

The rearrangement uses TRBV27 and TRBJ1-6; 8 bases fit TRBD1. Germline V gene sequence: CDR1 MNHEY, CDR2 SMNVEV (reference sequence). After removal of 4 bases from V and 0 bases from J, the junction contained 8 bases not matched to a gene. The CDR3 extends over 18 amino acids. CDR3 sequence reads: CASSSTGAVSSYNSPLHF. The CDR3 coding sequence is TGTGCCAGCAGTTCGACAGGGGCGGTCAGCTCCTATAATTCACCCCTCCACTTT.

The rearrangement joins TRBV28 to TRBJ1-1, with 8 bases matching TRBD1. With 5 bases clipped from V and 11 bases from J, the junction kept 13 bases outside the gene matches. The length of the CDR3 is 14 residues. CDR1 and CDR2 (germline): MDHEN, SYDVKM. The CDR3 DNA follows: TGTGCCAGCAGTATATCAGGGGGCGCCAAGCGGGCTTTCTTT. Translation: CASSISGGAKRAFF.

V usage is TRBV5-1 and J usage is TRBJ2-5; TRBD2 is a possible D gene (6 bases). Germline lookup yields CDR1 SGHRS and CDR2 YFSETQ. The CDR3 is 14 amino acids. V was trimmed by 0 bases and J by 2 bases, leaving 8 bases between them. CDR3 loop: CASSLGGVQETQYF. The CDR3, as DNA: TGCGCCAGCAGCTTGGGGGGGGTACAAGAGACCCAGTACTTC.

The chain is built from TRBV6-1 and TRBJ2-7; 7 bases line up with TRBD2. CDR1 and CDR2 from the germline V gene are MNHNS and SASEGT. V was pared by 8 bases and J by 4 bases, with 5 bases of the junction left unmatched. The CDR3 spans 12 residues. CDR3 bases: TGTGCCAGCTGGGGGGGGGTATACGAGCAGTACTTC. It codes for CASWGGVYEQYF.

This clone was counted a single time. The V call is TRBV7-9, the J call TRBJ2-3, with unresolved D. The CDR3 extends over 11 amino acids. Germline V gene lookup returns CDR1 SEHNR and CDR2 FQNEAQ (reference sequence). Trimming removed 5 bases at V and 6 bases at J, with 6 bases between. The DNA for the CDR3 is TGTGCCAGCAGCAAAGCTGATACGCAGTATTTT. This translates into CASSKADTQYF.

The count of this clone is one. The chain uses TRBV10-3 and TRBJ2-7, with 11 bases fitting TRBD1. CDR3 size: 15 residues. V lost 2 bases and J lost 6; bases outside the gene matches: 6. Germline V lookup: CDR1 ENHRY, CDR2 SYGVKD. The DNA of the CDR3 is TGTGCCATCAGTGAGGGACAGGGGGCCGCCGGCGAGCAGTACTTC. The encoded protein is CAISEGQGAAGEQYF.

This clone was detected a few times. The V call is TRBV28, the J call TRBJ1-1; tentatively, D is TRBD1 (6 bases). CDR1 is MDHEN, CDR2 SYDVKM, per germline. V gave up 6 bases and J gave up 13 bases, with 18 bases separating them. This CDR3 is 12 amino acids long. This chain's CDR3 is CASSRLQGYGFF. In DNA, the CDR3 is TGTGCCAGCAGCAGGCTCCAGGGGTATGGTTTCTTT.

The chain recombines TRBV5-1 with TRBJ2-1; TRBD2 matches at 8 bases. CDR1 is SGHRS, CDR2 YFSETQ, per germline. Trimming took 2 bases from V and 5 from J; bases not matched to a gene: 3. The CDR3 totals 14 residues. This CDR3 reads CASSLTGGHNEQFF. DNA of the CDR3: TGCGCCAGCAGCTTAACGGGGGGGCACAATGAGCAGTTCTTC.

The rearrangement uses TRBV18 and TRBJ2-1; D may be TRBD1 (6 bases). Germline assignment: CDR1 KGHSH and CDR2 LQKENI. The CDR3 length is 17 residues. With 6 bases removed from V and 3 bases from J, the gap between germline ends came to 21 bases. The CDR3 nucleotides are TGTGCCAGCTCCCCTACTGCCCGGGACACAGGCTACAATGAGCAGTTCTTC. It is translated as CASSPTARDTGYNEQFF.

The rearrangement joins TRBV5-1 to TRBJ1-1; TRBD1 might be the D (6 bases). Germline CDR1 and CDR2: SGHRS and YFSETQ. V was clipped by 2 bases and J by 3 bases, with 11 bases between them. This CDR3 comprises 14 residues. CDR3 bases: TGCGCCAGCAGCTTACAGGGCTCGCACACTGAAGCTTTCTTT. Translating it yields CASSLQGSHTEAFF.

The chain employs TRBV11-2 and TRBJ1-2; 7 bases map to TRBD1. The CDR3 extends over 18 amino acids. Germline loops: CDR1 SGHAT, CDR2 FQNNGV. After removal of 4 bases from V and 3 bases from J, the junction contained 17 bases not matched to a gene. In nucleotides, the CDR3 is TGTGCCAGCAGCTCTAGTCGGGCAGACAGGGTCAGGCACTATGGCTACACCTTC. Amino acids: CASSSSRADRVRHYGYTF.

The chain combines TRBV4-2 with TRBJ2-3; D might be TRBD1 (5 bases). CDR3 length: 16 amino acids. The germline V and J ends were trimmed by 0 bases and 2 bases, with 12 bases remaining between them. CDR1 and CDR2 (germline): LGHNA, YNFKEQ. CDR3: CASSQDVQALTDTQYF. The DNA of the CDR3 is TGTGCCAGCAGCCAAGACGTACAGGCCCTCACAGATACGCAGTATTTT.